Shown below are 3 T cell receptor beta chains from a single sample sequenced in a study of cytotoxic CD8 clonotypes in ibrutinib-treated CLL (dated by TCRdb to 2020 to 2022). The time point label for this specimen denotes: about 11 months on ibrutinib. Library creation used the immunoSEQ multiplex PCR assay. What TCRdb holds here is the immuneACCESS table cut down to in-frame rearrangements. Part of the clones is not present; checked against another copy, under half of the missing clones reflect an unresolved V gene, and the others are unexplained. Within this sample are 200,000 to 250,000 clones, with just over 70% of them counted one time only. The ten largest make up roughly 5.9% of the sample. The specimen was PBMCs, collected after 12 months of ibrutinib treatment. Receptors originate from a human donor with chronic lymphocytic leukemia.

This rearrangement joins TRBV27 to TRBJ2-7, with TRBD2 identical over 11 bases. Germline V lookup: CDR1 MNHEY, CDR2 SMNVEV (reference sequence). The J segment lost 3 bases and the V segment lost 6 bases, leaving 7 bases of the junction unmatched. The CDR3 consists of 15 residues. The CDR3 spells CASSLSGRAIYEQYF. The CDR3, as DNA: TGTGCCAGCAGCCTTAGCGGGAGGGCGATCTACGAGCAGTACTTC.

This clone was seen a few times. This chain uses TRBV30 with TRBJ1-3, with D maybe TRBD1 (6 bases). The CDR3 has 14 residues. Looked up from germline, CDR1 is GTSNPN and CDR2 is SVGIG (reference sequence). Trimming shortened V by 3 bases and J by 2 bases, and 11 bases separated the two germline ends. The CDR3 spells CAWRLQGTGNTIYF. The CDR3 region has the DNA TGTGCCTGGAGGCTACAGGGAACTGGAAACACCATATATTTT. The whole variable domain, remainder taken from reference TRBV30 and TRBJ1-3, is SQTIHQWPATLVQPVGSPLSLECTVEGTSNPNLYWYRQAAGRGLQLLFYSVGIGQISSEVPQNLSASRPQDRQFILSSKKLLLSDSGFYLCAWRLQGTGNTIYFGEGSWLTVV.

The V call is TRBV6-6, the J call TRBJ1-2, with 7 bases fitting TRBD1. From germline, CDR1 is MNHNY and CDR2 SVGAGI (reference sequence). The V gene end was trimmed by 7 bases and the J gene end by 10 bases; junction bases not matched to a gene: 12. This CDR3 is 13 amino acids long. This chain's CDR3 is CASMRGHIADYTF. The CDR3 DNA reads TGTGCCAGCATGAGGGGGCACATCGCGGACTACACCTTC.